A single T cell receptor beta chain is shown here with its context. Here immunoSEQ multiplex PCR was the method, and the copy in TCRdb shows in-frame clones only, minus some. This sample has 200,000 to 250,000 clones; roughly 88% occur once, and the top ten carry 9.7%. The sample is drawn from a study of blood T cell repertoires in COVID-19. Overall study: The origin of the acute and convalescent COVID-19 samples was the United States, Italy and Spain.

The germline V gene encodes CDR1 LGHDT and CDR2 YNNKEL (reference sequence). V lost 1 base to trimming and J lost 4 bases; unmatched junction nucleotides: 9. The CDR3 extends over 16 amino acids. The receptor comes from a man in his fifties or sixties with active or convalescent COVID-19. The specimen was peripheral blood. The chain links TRBV3-1 (or the pseudogene TRBV3-2) to TRBJ1-2; TRBD1 aligns across 7 bases. CDR3 bases: TGTGCCAGCAGCCAAGTCCTGACAGGGCCGTTCTATGGCTACACCTTC. Its protein is CASSQVLTGPFYGYTF.